The 10 T cell receptor beta chains presented below share a single source sample, sequenced in a study of T cell changes during pregnancy in multiple sclerosis. TCRdb's copy holds only in-frame clones and misses some; the assay was immunoSEQ multiplex PCR. The sample carries around 35,000 clones, approximately 90% recorded once. The specimen was CD4+ T cells from peripheral blood mononuclear cells, collected after pregnancy. These receptors all stem from a female donor with multiple sclerosis, enrolled in a pregnancy study.

This chain connects TRBV2 to TRBJ1-6, with TRBD1 identical over 9 bases. CDR1 SNHLY and CDR2 FYNNEI come from the germline V gene. The V and J ends lost 8 bases and 5 bases, in that order; junction bases with no gene match: 4. The CDR3 contains 14 residues. The CDR3 sequence: CASVRDRDNSPLHF. The DNA for the CDR3 is TGTGCCAGCGTCCGGGACAGGGATAATTCACCCCTCCACTTT. Combining the CDR3 with reference TRBV2 and TRBJ1-6 gives the whole variable domain EPEVTQTPSHQVTQMGQEVILRCVPISNHLYFYWYRQILGQKVEFLVSFYNNEISEKSEIFDDQFSVERPDGSNFTLKIRSTKLEDSAMYFCASVRDRDNSPLHFGNGTRLTVT.

This chain uses TRBV4-3 with TRBJ1-3; no firm D call. Germline V gives CDR1 LGHNA, CDR2 YSLEER. The CDR3 runs to 16 residues. Trimming stripped 0 bases from V and 0 bases from J, with 9 bases between. CDR3 nucleotide sequence: TGCGCCAGCAGCCAAGAGGCAGGAACCTCTGGAAACACCATATATTTT. Protein sequence: CASSQEAGTSGNTIYF.

The rearrangement links TRBV5-5 to TRBJ1-4; the D gene is possibly TRBD1 (5 bases). V dropped 2 bases and J dropped 7 bases, with 12 bases sitting between them. CDR3 length: 14 amino acids. Germline V gives CDR1 SGHKS, CDR2 YYEKEE (reference sequence). CDR3 loop: CASSFFQGGEKLFF. CDR3 nucleotide sequence: TGTGCCAGCAGCTTTTTCCAGGGAGGTGAAAAACTGTTTTTT.

This chain links TRBV18 with TRBJ1-1; TRBD1 is a possible D gene (6 bases). Between the trimmed V and J ends, which lost 3 bases and 2 bases, there was a span of 16 bases. In germline, CDR1 is KGHSH, CDR2 LQKENI. This CDR3 has 16 amino acids. CDR3 sequence reads: CASSPVSGHLNTEAFF. In DNA, the CDR3 is TGTGCCAGCTCACCGGTATCGGGACACTTAAACACTGAAGCTTTCTTT.

The chain recombines TRBV7-2 with TRBJ1-4; TRBD1 is a possible D gene (5 bases). Germline V gives CDR1 SGHTA, CDR2 FQGNSA. Trimming removed 5 bases at V and 8 bases at J, with 12 bases between. The length of the CDR3 is 13 residues. The CDR3 protein is CASSQQEGEKLFF. The CDR3 region has the DNA TGTGCCAGCAGCCAACAGGAGGGGGAAAAACTGTTTTTT.

The chain recombines TRBV5-1 with TRBJ2-2, with TRBD2 matching over 12 bases. The germline CDR1 and CDR2 sequences are SGHRS and YFSETQ. There are 16 residues in the CDR3. V shed 3 bases and J 5 bases; nucleotides not matched to a gene: 5. The CDR3 spells CASSSGLAGPTGELFF. The CDR3 DNA is TGCGCCAGCAGCTCCGGACTAGCGGGACCAACCGGGGAGCTGTTTTTT.

This clone was detected only once. J is TRBJ1-1 and V is TRBV5-1; the D is unclear. V lost 4 bases to trimming and J lost 3 bases, with 10 bases between them. The CDR3 spans 13 residues. CDR1 SGHRS and CDR2 YFSETQ come from the germline V gene. Here the CDR3 DNA reads TGCGCCAGCAGCCCGGGGAGGGACACTGAAGCTTTCTTT. Translating it yields CASSPGRDTEAFF.

The chain recombines TRBV7-3 with TRBJ2-1, with 7 bases aligning to TRBD1. Germline trimming cut 1 base from V and 9 bases from J; bases unmatched to any gene: 9. This CDR3 is 15 amino acids long. CDR1 SGHTA and CDR2 FQGTGA come from the germline V gene. The CDR3 loop is CASSLMRGPLVEQFF. CDR3 coding DNA: TGTGCCAGCAGCTTAATGAGGGGGCCTCTCGTTGAGCAGTTCTTC. The whole variable domain, remainder taken from reference TRBV7-3 and TRBJ2-1, is GAGVSQTPSNKVTEKGKYVELRCDPISGHTALYWYRQSLGQGPEFLIYFQGTGAADDSGLPNDRFFAVRPEGSVSTLKIQRTERGDSAVYLCASSLMRGPLVEQFFGPGTRLTVL.

The genes are TRBV7-6 and TRBJ2-5; D is possibly TRBD2 (6 bases). Trimming took off 5 bases at V and 2 bases at J, with 12 bases between the two ends. CDR1 and CDR2 from the germline V gene are SGHVS and FNYEAQ. The CDR3 has 14 residues. CDR3 in amino acids: CASSPGDPQETQYF. The DNA of the CDR3 is TGTGCCAGCAGCCCGGGGGACCCACAAGAGACCCAGTACTTC.

The chain employs TRBV28 and TRBJ1-3; 7 positions match TRBD1. V dropped 5 bases and J dropped 2; count of bases not matched to a gene: 9. The V gene's germline CDR1 is MDHEN and CDR2 SYDVKM. There are 16 residues in the CDR3. CDR3 amino acids: CASSPTPGTAGNTIYF. The CDR3 DNA follows: TGTGCCAGCAGTCCAACACCCGGGACAGCTGGAAACACCATATATTTT.